The sequence of this T cell receptor beta chain was determined in a study of beta chain features in type 1 diabetes. Points from the study as a whole: Researchers report that Type 1 diabetes patients had moderately but significantly shorter TCRB CDR3s across all four CD4+ subsets.

Expressed TCRB transcripts got sequenced, as all isolated RNA was reverse transcribed. For naive, central memory and regulatory T cell samples, reads averaged approximately 3.9 million. The table came from immunoSEQ multiplex PCR; TCRdb's copy has only in-frame clones and leaves some out. This sample has roughly 450,000 clones, with approximately 14% found just once. The CDR3 covers 14 residues. The V gene's germline CDR1 is SGDLS and CDR2 YYNGEE. With 3 bases removed from V and 5 bases from J, the gap between germline ends came to 14 bases. This clone was picked up a small number of times. The antigen is unknown.

V usage is TRBV9 and J usage is TRBJ1-1; D possibly corresponds to TRBD1 (6 bases). The clonotype comes from a man aged 30-40 years in good health. The sequenced material came from naive CD4+ T cells from blood. The CDR3 here is CASSASQGTTEAFF. For the CDR3, the DNA is TGTGCCAGCAGCGCATCACAGGGTACGACTGAAGCTTTCTTT. The full variable domain, rest sourced from reference TRBV9 and TRBJ1-1, is DSGVTQTPKHLITATGQRVTLRCSPRSGDLSVYWYQQSLDQGLQFLIQYYNGEERAKGNILERFSAQQFPDLHSELNLSSLELGDSALYFCASSASQGTTEAFFGQGTRLTVV.